This T cell receptor beta chain was recovered during a study of cytomegalovirus exposure and HLA in healthy donors. Whole-study findings and limits: Presence/absence analyses assumed roughly uniform sequencing depth across donors, which may not hold.

PCR employed 60 Vbeta and 13 Jbeta primers. Only in-frame clones appear in the TCRdb table, and some are missing; sequencing was by immunoSEQ multiplex PCR. This repertoire includes about 160,000 clones. On this clone itself: Antigen unknown.

The germline V gene has CDR1 LGHNA and CDR2 YNFKEQ. The CDR3 spans 18 residues. V dropped 3 bases and J dropped 6; count of bases not matched to a gene: 7. J is TRBJ2-2 and V is TRBV4-2; 16 bases line up with TRBD2. The sample was PBMCs. This clonotype originated in a woman between 45 and 65 years old in good health and CMV-seronegative. CDR3 nucleotides: TGTGCCAGCAGCCAGGGACTAGCGGGGGGGCGAGGGTCCGGGGAGCTGTTTTTT. Translated: CASSQGLAGGRGSGELFF.